This passage covers 7 T cell receptor beta chains from one sample sequenced in a study of blood T cell repertoires in COVID-19. Sequencing was performed with immunoSEQ multiplex PCR; in TCRdb, only in-frame clones are kept and a portion is missing. The data contain approximately 100,000 clones, about 90% of them seen just once; the ten biggest clones take up about 3%. The specimen was peripheral blood. The origin of the receptors is a human donor in a cohort sampled during active COVID-19.

The chain carries TRBV3-1 (or the pseudogene TRBV3-2) and TRBJ1-3; no reliable D call. Germline CDR1 LGHDT, CDR2 YNNKEL (reference sequence). Trimming shortened V by 4 bases and J by 1 base, and 17 bases separated the two germline ends. The CDR3 sequence is 17 residues long. CDR3 region: CASSLRTGEASGNTIYF. The DNA of the CDR3 is TGTGCCAGCAGCCTCCGGACGGGAGAGGCTTCTGGAAACACCATATATTTT.

This clone was seen a few times. This chain connects TRBV5-6 to TRBJ2-5; a weak D match, TRBD1 (5 bases). CDR1 and CDR2 from the germline V gene are SGHDT and YYEEEE. The CDR3 sequence is 13 residues long. V was trimmed by 0 bases and J by 9 bases, leaving 12 bases between them. The CDR3 region is CASSLGGGPAQYF. CDR3 coding DNA: TGTGCCAGCAGCTTGGGGGGCGGCCCGGCCCAGTACTTC.

This chain links TRBV14 with TRBJ2-1; 13 nucleotides align to TRBD2. The CDR3 is 18 residues long. Trimming took 4 bases from V and 5 from J; bases not matched to a gene: 11. Per germline, CDR1 SGHDN and CDR2 FVKESK. The CDR3 sequence: CASSPRTSGSWSDNEQFF. The CDR3 nucleotides read TGTGCCAGCAGCCCGAGGACTAGCGGGAGTTGGAGCGACAATGAGCAGTTCTTC.

This chain uses TRBV18 with TRBJ2-7; D may be TRBD1 (6 bases). Trimming removed 6 bases at V and 3 bases at J, with 18 bases between. This CDR3 comprises 15 residues. The V gene's germline CDR1 is KGHSH and CDR2 LQKENI. The CDR3 DNA reads TGTGCCAGCTCGTCGCCTCAGGGGCCCGTCTACGAGCAGTACTTC. It codes for CASSSPQGPVYEQYF.

The rearrangement uses TRBV4-2 and TRBJ2-7; TRBD2 agrees at 7 bases. The CDR3 has 19 residues. V lost 0 bases and J lost 3; bases outside the gene matches: 17. Germline V gives CDR1 LGHNA, CDR2 YNFKEQ. The CDR3 DNA is TGTGCCAGCAGCCAAGATATTTCTAACAGCGGGGTACTTCACTACGAGCAGTACTTC. As protein: CASSQDISNSGVLHYEQYF.

The gene calls are TRBV10-3 and TRBJ1-1; 9 nucleotides match TRBD1. From germline, CDR1 is ENHRY and CDR2 SYGVKD. V gave up 6 bases and J gave up 3 bases; unmatched junction bases: 5. There are 14 residues in the CDR3. CDR3 in amino acids: CAIRGDRVDTEAFF. The CDR3 DNA reads TGTGCCATCAGGGGGGACAGGGTTGACACTGAAGCTTTCTTT.

This clone appeared a single time. The chain uses TRBV28 and TRBJ1-5; TRBD1 agrees at 11 bases. V dropped 4 bases and J dropped 0; count of bases not matched to a gene: 11. The CDR3 covers 19 residues. Per germline, CDR1 MDHEN and CDR2 SYDVKM. This CDR3 is CASSSQDRGLPYSNQPQHF. CDR3 coding DNA: TGTGCCAGCAGTTCCCAGGACAGGGGGCTCCCTTATAGCAATCAGCCCCAGCATTTT. The variable domain in full, with the rest retrieved from reference TRBV28 and TRBJ1-5, is DVKVTQSSRYLVKRTGEKVFLECVQDMDHENMFWYRQDPGLGLRLIYFSYDVKMKEKGDIPEGYSVSREKKERFSLILESASTNQTSMYLCASSSQDRGLPYSNQPQHFGDGTRLSIL.